The 22 T cell receptor beta chains presented below share a single source sample, sequenced in a study of blood T cells in healthy people across ages. PCR was performed a second time for roughly 7 to 11 cycles using a sample-barcoded 5' primer and a J-beta primer mix. Each CDR3 protein is one row after TCRdb ran MiXCR on the 5' RACE reads. The sample consists of roughly 800,000 distinct CDR3 sequences, 40% to 65% of them appearing once. The sample was blood. These receptor sequences come from a man older than 75 in good health.

The V gene is TRBV12-3 or TRBV12-4, the J gene TRBJ2-3; possibly TRBD1 or TRBD2 for D (5 bases each). This CDR3 comprises 15 residues. V was shortened by 6 bases and J by 4 bases, with 17 bases between the two germline ends. The CDR3, as DNA: TGTGCCAGCAGAATGGGACCCTCTGGCCCAGATACGCAGTATTTT. Translating it yields CASRMGPSGPDTQYF.

The genes are TRBV3-1 and TRBJ1-2; 9 bases are a match to TRBD1. From germline, CDR1 is LGHDT and CDR2 YNNKEL (reference sequence). The CDR3 runs 15 residues. J was trimmed by 3 bases and V by 0 bases; bases with no gene match: 2. The DNA for the CDR3 is TGTGCCAGCAGCCAAGATCGACAGGGGGACTATGGCTACACCTTC. It yields the protein CASSQDRQGDYGYTF.

This clonotype was recorded many times. V gene TRBV20-1 combines with J gene TRBJ2-3; possibly TRBD1 for D (7 bases). Trimming pared 4 bases from V and 1 base from J, leaving 12 bases between. The CDR3 loop spans 14 amino acids. Germline values: CDR1 DFQATT, CDR2 SNEGSKA (reference sequence). The CDR3 region has the DNA TGCAGTGCTATCCAGGGGGGAGGCACAGATACGCAGTATTTT. This sequence encodes CSAIQGGGTDTQYF.

The chain is built from TRBV5-1 and TRBJ2-7; 9 nucleotides align to TRBD1. The germline CDR1 and CDR2 sequences are SGHRS and YFSETQ. J lost 1 base, V lost 1 base, and 6 bases had no gene match. The CDR3 is 16 amino acids. The CDR3 nucleotides read TGCGCCAGCAGCTTGATTGGGACAGGGACATCCTACGAGCAGTACTTC. Protein product: CASSLIGTGTSYEQYF.

V usage is TRBV20-1 and J usage is TRBJ2-5; D is possibly TRBD2 (6 bases). V shed 3 bases and J shed 4 bases, with 15 bases lying between them. The CDR3 length is 14 residues. Germline-derived CDR1 and CDR2 are DFQATT and SNEGSKA (reference sequence). The CDR3 loop is CSARMVGRLETQYF. Written as DNA, the CDR3 is TGCAGTGCTAGGATGGTGGGGAGGTTAGAGACCCAGTACTTC.

V gene TRBV2 combines with J gene TRBJ2-7; D ambiguous. With 7 bases removed from V and 5 bases from J, the gap between germline ends came to 9 bases. CDR3 size: 11 residues. Germline V gene lookup returns CDR1 SNHLY and CDR2 FYNNEI. CDR3 DNA: TGTGCCAGCACCACGAGGAACGAGCAGTACTTC. Translating gives CASTTRNEQYF.

V gene TRBV6-6 combines with J gene TRBJ2-4; perhaps TRBD1 as D (6 bases). Trimming left V 8 bases short and J 0 bases short, with 17 bases between. The CDR3 covers 16 residues. Per the germline V gene, CDR1 is MNHNY and CDR2 is SVGAGI (reference sequence). The CDR3, as DNA: TGTGCCAGCGGATCAACAGGGAGTATAGCCAAAAACATTCAGTACTTC. It specifies CASGSTGSIAKNIQYF.

With respect to this clonotype: Sequence at one end of the junction differs from germline and may be a read error. The CDR3 region has the DNA TGTGCCTGCAGCGTTGCGGGGGGCTCCTACGAGCAGTACTTC. Protein product: CACSVAGGSYEQYF. The V gene is TRBV9, the J gene TRBJ2-7, with 8 bases identical to TRBD2. The germline V gene encodes CDR1 SGDLS and CDR2 YYNGEE. CDR3 length: 14 residues.

The rearrangement links TRBV11-1 to TRBJ2-5, with D tentatively TRBD1 (6 bases). The end of the DNA fits TRBJ2-7 better, so the J call may be wrong. This CDR3 has 17 amino acids. The germline V gene has CDR1 SGHAT and CDR2 FQDESV (reference sequence). The CDR3 sequence is CASSSPYREGGKYEQYF. DNA for the CDR3: TGTGCCAGCAGCTCACCTTACAGGGAAGGGGGAAAATACGAGCAGTACTTC.

This clonotype appeared a few times. This chain links TRBV29-1 with TRBJ2-7; D remains ambiguous. CDR1 SQVTM and CDR2 ANQGSEA come from the germline V gene. The CDR3 sequence is 12 residues long. Trimming pared 7 bases from V and 1 base from J, leaving 11 bases between. CDR3 sequence: CSGRVGSYEQYF. The DNA of the CDR3 is TGCAGCGGCCGGGTCGGATCCTACGAGCAGTACTTC.

The chain has TRBV7-9 and TRBJ2-5; 7 bases align to TRBD2. CDR1 SEHNR and CDR2 FQNEAQ come from the germline V gene (reference sequence). The V and J ends lost 5 bases and 1 base, in that order; junction bases with no gene match: 13. This CDR3 comprises 17 residues. The CDR3 loop reads CASSLPKTGTTQETQYF. In DNA, the CDR3 is TGTGCCAGCAGCCTACCCAAGACCGGGACTACCCAAGAGACCCAGTACTTC.

CDR3 bases: TGTGCCAGCAGCCAAGATAGGGATTTACCCCTCCACTTT. It codes for CASSQDRDLPLHF. The genes are TRBV3-1 and TRBJ1-6; D is undetermined. CDR1 LGHDT and CDR2 YNNKEL come from the germline V gene (reference sequence). Trimming took off 0 bases at V and 12 bases at J, with 9 bases between the two ends. This CDR3 contains 13 residues.

This clonotype was detected a few times. This chain connects TRBV6-5 to TRBJ2-7, with D perhaps given as TRBD1 or TRBD2 (5 bases each). Trimming removed 3 bases from V and 2 bases from J, with 14 bases in between. This CDR3 has 15 residues. Germline CDR1 reads MNHEY; CDR2 reads SVGAGI. The CDR3 spells CASSYSRDGAYEQYF. The CDR3 DNA reads TGTGCCAGCAGTTATTCCCGGGACGGAGCCTACGAGCAGTACTTC.

The chain uses TRBV12-3 or TRBV12-4 and TRBJ2-4, with 8 bases identical to TRBD2. Unmatched junction bases numbered 9, after V lost 3 bases and J lost 14 bases. This CDR3 region has 13 residues. CDR3: CASSFSGSGEKYF. The CDR3 DNA follows: TGTGCCAGCAGTTTCAGCGGGAGTGGCGAGAAGTACTTC.

The gene calls are TRBV20-1 and TRBJ2-1, with TRBD2 matching 12 bases. Germline V gives CDR1 DFQATT, CDR2 SNEGSKA (reference sequence). The CDR3 has 14 amino acids. J gave up 2 bases and V 5 bases, and 1 base lay outside the gene matches. CDR3 sequence reads: CSASSGRAYNEQFF. The CDR3 region has the DNA TGCAGTGCTTCTAGCGGGAGGGCCTACAATGAGCAGTTCTTC.

The chain couples TRBV7-2 to TRBJ1-2, with TRBD1 identical over 12 bases. V lost 4 bases and J lost 8; bases outside the gene matches: 8. CDR3 length: 15 amino acids. Germline CDR1 SGHTA, CDR2 FQGNSA. For the CDR3, the DNA is TGTGCCAGCAGCTCAGGGGGGGGACAGGGGGCAGGCTACACCTTC. Its translation: CASSSGGGQGAGYTF.

The sample holds a few counts of this clonotype. This sequence joins TRBV29-1 and TRBJ2-7, with D tentatively TRBD2 (5 bases). Judging by the DNA end, TRBJ2-5 fits better; the J call may be wrong. The CDR3 loop spans 13 amino acids. Germline V lookup: CDR1 SQVTM, CDR2 ANQGSEA. The DNA of the CDR3 is TGCAGCGTTGGACCGGGAACCCGGGAGACCCAGTACTTC. Its protein is CSVGPGTRETQYF.

The chain joins TRBV20-1 to TRBJ2-7; TRBD2 might be the D (6 bases). The CDR3 loop spans 14 amino acids. CDR1 is DFQATT, CDR2 SNEGSKA, per germline (reference sequence). V lost 3 bases, J lost 3 bases, and 15 bases lay in between. The chain's CDR3 is CSASAGPILYEQYF. DNA of the CDR3: TGCAGTGCTAGCGCGGGACCGATCCTCTACGAGCAGTACTTC.

The chain couples TRBV14 to TRBJ2-2; tentatively, D is TRBD1 (6 bases). Per germline, CDR1 SGHDN and CDR2 FVKESK. V was pared by 3 bases and J by 3 bases, with 20 bases between. This CDR3 comprises 18 residues. The CDR3 DNA sequence: TGTGCCAGCAGCCAGCCCCTAGTCTGGGGGCAAGACACCGGGGAGCTGTTTTTT. Protein product: CASSQPLVWGQDTGELFF. The full variable domain, its missing parts supplied by reference TRBV14 and TRBJ2-2, is EAGVTQFPSHSVIEKGQTVTLRCDPISGHDNLYWYRRVMGKEIKFLLHFVKESKQDESGMPNNRFLAERTGGTYSTLKVQPAELEDSGVYFCASSQPLVWGQDTGELFFGEGSRLTVL.

This chain uses TRBV28 with TRBJ2-1, with 8 bases identical to TRBD2. The CDR3 spans 11 residues. Germline assignment: CDR1 MDHEN and CDR2 SYDVKM. Trimming cost V 7 bases and J 8 bases; bases outside gene matches: 1. CDR3 sequence: CASTGRDEQFF. The CDR3 DNA sequence: TGTGCCAGCACCGGGAGGGATGAGCAGTTCTTC.

As concerns this clonotype: This may come from a read error, since a much larger clone is one base off. This chain joins TRBV20-1 and TRBJ2-5; D might be TRBD1 (7 bases). The V end lost 3 bases, the J end lost 3 bases, and 17 bases lay between the germline ends. The CDR3 covers 15 residues. CDR1 is DFQATT, CDR2 SNEGSKA, per germline (reference sequence). The CDR3 DNA reads TGCAGTGCTAGTTTGGCGGGACAGACAAAAGAGACCCAGTACTTC. This translates into CSASLAGQTKETQYF.

The V and J genes are TRBV24-1 and TRBJ2-7; 8 nucleotides align to TRBD1. The J call may be mistaken, given a closer DNA end match to TRBJ2-5. Per germline, CDR1 KGHDR and CDR2 SFDVKD. The CDR3 contains 15 residues. This CDR3 reads CATSDPGQGLVTQYF. CDR3 bases: TGTGCCACCAGTGATCCAGGACAGGGATTGGTGACCCAGTACTTC.